This entry lists 18 T cell receptor beta chains sequenced from one sample in a study of memory CD4+ T cells and cytomegalovirus serostatus. The sort gate was single viable CD3+CD4+CD8-CD45RO+ cells for memory CD4+ T cells. Data came from immunoSEQ multiplex PCR; TCRdb stores just in-frame clones and leaves some out. The sample has about 75,000 clones; about 78% are singletons. Sequenced material: memory CD4+ T cells from blood. The receptor source for this set is an adult in good health and CMV-seropositive.

The CDR3 region has the DNA TGTGCCAGCTCACCACCGCAGGGGCGAGAGACCCAGTACTTC. It is translated as CASSPPQGRETQYF. This chain joins TRBV18 and TRBJ2-5; D possibly corresponds to TRBD1 (6 bases). The CDR3 runs 14 residues. V was shortened by 0 bases and J by 4 bases, with 9 bases between the two germline ends. The germline V gene encodes CDR1 KGHSH and CDR2 LQKENI.

The chain combines TRBV6-5 with TRBJ1-1; 7 bases are shared with TRBD1. Unmatched junction bases numbered 13, after V lost 6 bases and J lost 6 bases. Germline assignment: CDR1 MNHEY and CDR2 SVGAGI. The length of the CDR3 is 15 residues. CDR3 sequence (DNA): TGTGCCAGCAGCCTATCTCAGGACAGGAGGGCTGAAGCTTTCTTT. This codes for CASSLSQDRRAEAFF.

The chain carries TRBV5-4 and TRBJ1-3; D possibly corresponds to TRBD1 (5 bases). V lost 4 bases and J 0 bases, leaving 17 bases between the germline ends. Germline V lookup: CDR1 SGHNT, CDR2 YYREEE (reference sequence). This CDR3 region has 17 residues. The CDR3 DNA reads TGTGCCAGCAGCCCCGGGACGCAGCACTTCTCTGGAAACACCATATATTTT. It codes for CASSPGTQHFSGNTIYF. Based on the CDR3 plus reference TRBV5-4 and TRBJ1-3, the full variable domain is ETGVTQSPTHLIKTRGQQVTLRCSSQSGHNTVSWYQQALGQGPQFIFQYYREEENGRGNFPPRFSGLQFPNYSSELNVNALELDDSALYLCASSPGTQHFSGNTIYFGEGSWLTVV.

V is TRBV27 and J is TRBJ2-1; D is unclear. The CDR3 consists of 16 residues. Germline lookup yields CDR1 MNHEY and CDR2 SMNVEV (reference sequence). The V and J ends lost 6 bases and 8 bases respectively, with 23 bases between them. Written as DNA, the CDR3 is TGTGCCAGCAGCCAAAGTCTGTCGGGTTTGAACCATGAGCAGTTCTTC. Residues: CASSQSLSGLNHEQFF.

This clone was seen only once. This chain connects TRBV25-1 to TRBJ1-2, with D possibly being TRBD1 (6 bases). V lost 3 bases, J lost 4 bases, and 12 bases lay in between. The CDR3 runs 14 residues. The germline V gene encodes CDR1 MGHDK and CDR2 SYGVNS. The CDR3 region has the DNA TGTGCCAGCAGTGATCAGGGGCCGTTCTATGGCTACACCTTC. Translation: CASSDQGPFYGYTF.

The table lists this clone with a count of one. The chain employs TRBV4-3 and TRBJ2-3; 8 nucleotides agree with TRBD1. Looked up from germline, CDR1 is LGHNA and CDR2 is YSLEER. The CDR3 has 18 amino acids. V lost 3 bases and J lost 1; bases outside the gene matches: 12. The CDR3 spells CASSQRTGRFTGTDTQYF. The CDR3 DNA sequence: TGCGCCAGCAGCCAGCGGACAGGGAGGTTTACAGGCACAGATACGCAGTATTTT.

This chain links TRBV6-1 with TRBJ2-7; D not resolved. The germline gives CDR1 MNHNS, CDR2 SASEGT. The CDR3 contains 14 residues. V dropped 6 bases and J dropped 2 bases, with 14 bases sitting between them. The CDR3 DNA sequence: TGTGCCAGCAGAACGGGCCCCGGCACCTACGAGCAGTACTTC. Its translation: CASRTGPGTYEQYF.

This chain joins TRBV15 and TRBJ2-5; D tentatively reads TRBD1 or TRBD2 (5 bases each). Trimming left V 4 bases short and J 1 base short, with 10 bases between. The CDR3 is 14 amino acids. CDR1 LNHNV and CDR2 YYDKDF come from the germline V gene (reference sequence). DNA of the CDR3: TGTGCCACCAGCACCTGGGACGGCCAAGAGACCCAGTACTTC. Protein: CATSTWDGQETQYF.

The chain links TRBV7-9 to TRBJ2-2, with D possibly TRBD1 on 6 matching bases. Germline lookup yields CDR1 SEHNR and CDR2 FQNEAQ (reference sequence). CDR3 length equals 16 residues. The V and J ends lost 2 bases and 4 bases respectively, with 14 bases between them. CDR3 sequence (DNA): TGTGCCAGCAGCTTACTCACAGGGCAGCGCACCGGGGAGCTGTTTTTT. It is translated as CASSLLTGQRTGELFF.

The chain employs TRBV6-6 and TRBJ1-5; the D is unclear. This CDR3 is built from 14 residues. Looked up from germline, CDR1 is MNHNY and CDR2 is SVGAGI (reference sequence). Trimming pared 2 bases from V and 6 bases from J, leaving 11 bases between. The CDR3 DNA follows: TGTGCCAGCAGTTACCGGGGATCGGGTCAGCCCCAGCATTTT. Translation: CASSYRGSGQPQHF.

This clone was observed a few times. The V gene is TRBV7-9, the J gene TRBJ2-3; D gene ambiguous. The CDR3 is 12 residues long. Looked up from germline, CDR1 is SEHNR and CDR2 is FQNEAQ (reference sequence). V lost 2 bases, J lost 6 bases, and 6 bases lay in between. The CDR3 is CASSLTSDTQYF. CDR3 bases: TGTGCCAGCAGCTTAACGTCGGATACGCAGTATTTT.

The gene calls are TRBV7-2 and TRBJ2-3, with D tentatively TRBD1 (5 bases). There are 15 residues in the CDR3. The germline V gene encodes CDR1 SGHTA and CDR2 FQGNSA. V lost 4 bases and J lost 6, with 17 bases in between. CDR3 sequence: CASSSMPQGTDTQYF. The DNA for the CDR3 is TGTGCCAGCAGCTCCATGCCTCAGGGAACGGATACGCAGTATTTT.

J is TRBJ2-3 and V is TRBV11-3; D is ambiguous. The ends were cut back, 0 bases at V and 4 bases at J, with 11 bases in the middle. This CDR3 has 15 residues. Looked up from germline, CDR1 is SGHNT and CDR2 is YENEEA. The CDR3 reads CASSLEGNPSDTQYF. CDR3 coding DNA: TGTGCCAGCAGCTTAGAAGGGAACCCCTCAGATACGCAGTATTTT.

This chain uses TRBV20-1 with TRBJ1-1; 8 bases agree with TRBD1. Trimming took 6 bases from V and 6 from J; bases not matched to a gene: 3. CDR1 is DFQATT and CDR2 is SNEGSKA in the germline V gene (reference sequence). The CDR3 has 11 amino acids. CDR3: CSADRGSEAFF. The CDR3 DNA reads as TGCAGTGCAGACAGGGGATCTGAAGCTTTCTTT.

The chain links TRBV2 to TRBJ2-3; TRBD2 matches 10 bases. The V and J ends lost 2 bases and 1 base, in that order; junction bases with no gene match: 0. The germline V gene encodes CDR1 SNHLY and CDR2 FYNNEI. This CDR3 is built from 15 residues. The CDR3 loop reads CASSELAGGTDTQYF. CDR3 in DNA: TGTGCCAGCAGTGAACTAGCGGGGGGCACAGATACGCAGTATTTT.

This rearrangement joins TRBV9 to TRBJ1-2, with TRBD1 matching 9 bases. The germline gives CDR1 SGDLS, CDR2 YYNGEE. This CDR3 spans 14 amino acids. Losses at the gene ends were 0 bases for V and 7 bases for J; bases not matched to a gene: 4. The DNA of the CDR3 is TGTGCCAGCAGCGTAGCGGGACAGGGACGTGGCTACACCTTC. Its protein product is CASSVAGQGRGYTF.

The V and J genes are TRBV28 and TRBJ1-1; 10 bases map to TRBD1. After removal of 9 bases from V and 5 bases from J, the junction contained 9 bases not matched to a gene. The CDR3 loop spans 14 amino acids. The germline V gene has CDR1 MDHEN and CDR2 SYDVKM. The CDR3 loop is CASRVRTGGTEAFF. In DNA, the CDR3 is TGTGCCAGTCGGGTAAGGACAGGGGGTACTGAAGCTTTCTTT.

This chain joins TRBV6-5 and TRBJ2-3; D perhaps matches TRBD1 (6 bases). The length of the CDR3 is 15 residues. V lost 2 bases and J 2 bases, leaving 11 bases between the germline ends. Germline V gene lookup returns CDR1 MNHEY and CDR2 SVGAGI. The CDR3 loop reads CASSYGGPLTDTQYF. The CDR3 region has the DNA TGTGCCAGCAGTTACGGGGGCCCTCTCACAGATACGCAGTATTTT.